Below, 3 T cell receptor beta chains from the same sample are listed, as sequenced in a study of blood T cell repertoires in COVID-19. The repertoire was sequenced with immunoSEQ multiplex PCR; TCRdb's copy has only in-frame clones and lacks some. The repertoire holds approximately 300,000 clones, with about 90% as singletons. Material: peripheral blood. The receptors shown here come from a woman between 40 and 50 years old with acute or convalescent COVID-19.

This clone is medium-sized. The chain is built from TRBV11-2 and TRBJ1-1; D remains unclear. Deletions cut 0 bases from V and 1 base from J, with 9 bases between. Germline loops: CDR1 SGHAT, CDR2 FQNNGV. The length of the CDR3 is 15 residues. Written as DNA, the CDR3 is TGTGCCAGCAGCTTAGATCAGGCCCCGAACACTGAAGCTTTCTTT. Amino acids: CASSLDQAPNTEAFF.

The CDR3 loop is CASSGRGHQSYNEQFF. The CDR3 bases are TGTGCCAGCAGTGGCAGGGGACACCAGTCCTACAATGAGCAGTTCTTC. The chain uses TRBV2 and TRBJ2-1; perhaps TRBD1 as D (6 bases). V lost 4 bases and J 1 base, leaving 14 bases between the germline ends. Germline V gene data show CDR1 as SNHLY and CDR2 as FYNNEI. CDR3 length: 16 residues.

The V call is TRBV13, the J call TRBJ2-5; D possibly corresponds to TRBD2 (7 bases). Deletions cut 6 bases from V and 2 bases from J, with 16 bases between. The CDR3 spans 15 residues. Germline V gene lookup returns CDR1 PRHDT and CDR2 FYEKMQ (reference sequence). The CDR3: CASSHLGGQQETQYF. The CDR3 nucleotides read TGTGCCAGCAGTCACCTGGGGGGGCAGCAAGAGACCCAGTACTTC. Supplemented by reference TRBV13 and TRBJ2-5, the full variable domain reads AAGVIQSPRHLIKEKRETATLKCYPIPRHDTVYWYQQGPGQDPQFLISFYEKMQSDKGSIPDRFSAQQFSDYHSELNMSSLELGDSALYFCASSHLGGQQETQYFGPGTRLLVL.